The rows below give T cell receptor beta chains drawn from one sample of a study of T cell responses to AZD1222 COVID-19 vaccine. The protocol was immunoSEQ multiplex PCR, while the TCRdb copy is restricted to in-frame clones and leaves out a portion. The data show roughly 140,000 clones, about 87% seen once. The specimen comprised peripheral blood, sampled on day 0 of AZD1222 vaccination. These receptors came from an adult in good health. CDR3s include the opening cysteine and the closing phenylalanine or tryptophan. Fields, in order: V gene, J gene, CDR3 protein.

TRBV18	TRBJ1-1	CASSEGLNTEAFF
TRBV6-5	TRBJ1-1	CASKKISAEAFF
TRBV20-1	TRBJ2-1	CSAKDRGLEFF
TRBV6-7	TRBJ1-5	CASSYSIQGGQPQHF
TRBV6-5	TRBJ1-5	CASSYGGGNGQPQHF
TRBV28	TRBJ1-2	CASTRGGMSYGYTF
TRBV28	TRBJ1-5	CASSSYPGGSGNQPQHF
TRBV6-5	TRBJ2-1	CASSYPGGANEQFF
TRBV7-9	TRBJ1-1	CASSLGQGVYEAFF
TRBV28	TRBJ2-4	CASSLSGVSKNIQYF
TRBV19	TRBJ1-5	CASSIDTAAVDQPQHF
TRBV11-3	TRBJ2-1	CASSLTGAIGEQFF